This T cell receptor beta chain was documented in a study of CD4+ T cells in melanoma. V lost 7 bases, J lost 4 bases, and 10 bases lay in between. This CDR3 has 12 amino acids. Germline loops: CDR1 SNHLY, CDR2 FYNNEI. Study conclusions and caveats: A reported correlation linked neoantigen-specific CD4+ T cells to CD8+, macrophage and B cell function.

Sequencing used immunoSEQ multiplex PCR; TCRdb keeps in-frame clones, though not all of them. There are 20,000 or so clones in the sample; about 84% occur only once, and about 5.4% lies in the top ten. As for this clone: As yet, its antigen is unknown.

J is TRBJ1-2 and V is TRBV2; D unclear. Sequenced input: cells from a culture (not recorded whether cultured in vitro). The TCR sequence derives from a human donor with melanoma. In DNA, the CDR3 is TGTGCCAGCACGCTGGTAGGCTATGGCTACACCTTC. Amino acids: CASTLVGYGYTF.